Included here is one T cell receptor (beta chain) sequence, with context. The target of this receptor is not known. Base-call qualities are not available, and no considerably larger clone is one nucleotide away. Libraries came from the immunoSEQ multiplex PCR assay. Roughly 10^5 TCR templates per sample were assayed on the deep sequencing platform. Genomic DNA extracted from sorted T cells was the material used for TCRbeta CDR3 sequencing. The original methods were these. The R programming language was used for the clonal analysis of the TCRbeta CDR3 data. Comparing unstimulated samples against CFSE-low samples taken after the reaction was how alloreactive CD4+ and CD8+ clones were defined. Regulatory or non-regulatory origin of alloreactive CD4+ clones was assigned by matching sequences to the sorted unstimulated Treg and non-Treg repertoires. The table comes from immuneACCESS by way of TCRdb, which keeps in-frame sequences with V and J called. Part of the clones is missing from these tables; in studies checked, under half for an unresolved V gene and the rest for unknown reasons. The V and J calls and clone size come from that table; D and trimming were worked out from the DNA. Across this sample there are about 120,000 clones, with about 93% seen only once. Approximately 0.17% of the sample comes from the top ten.

The CDR3, cysteine through phenylalanine, is 16 amino acids long. The retained sequence is limited to the CDR3, 48 bases, with the frame set at the first base. The germline V gene (reference sequence) sets CDR1 to SEHNR and CDR2 to FQNEAQ. Trimming costs V 4 bases and J 4 bases, and their ends lie 16 bases apart. Sorted unstimulated T cells and proliferating T cells recovered from mixed lymphocyte reactions were subjected to TCRbeta CDR3 sequencing. Fresh whole blood from nine to ten HLA-typed healthy donors was used as the source from which PBMCs were isolated. To map where alloreactive clones came from, unstimulated CD4+ non-regulatory T cells were FACS-sorted. The sample is drawn from a study of siplizumab effects on memory and regulatory T cells (dated by TCRdb to between 2019 and 2020). Concerning the study at large: The study examined how the anti-CD2 antibody siplizumab affects alloreactive T-cell subsets in allogeneic mixed lymphocyte reactions built from human PBMCs.

General study outcomes and caveats: Because sequences at frequencies below about 10^-5 were poorly captured, only a minor fraction of alloreactive clones could be mapped back to unstimulated subsets. Among mappable alloreactive CD4+ clones, an average Treg-derived fraction of 68.8% was observed with siplizumab, compared with less than 35% in control reactions. Roughly 80-97% of proliferating CD4+ or CD8+ clones could not be assigned a naive or memory phenotype. The cumulative frequency of alloreactive sequences that could be traced back to unstimulated CD4+ memory T cells was significantly reduced by siplizumab. Whether proliferating Tregs from siplizumab cultures were suppressive was not functionally confirmed. Compared with memory T cells, unstimulated naive T cells appeared more diverse, and naive cells seemed to make a substantial contribution to the alloresponse.

The chain was built from TRBV7-9 and TRBJ2-2, and the D gene may be TRBD2, 6 bases matching. Sequencing was performed on non-Treg CD4+ T cells sorted from blood. Reading the label with the study, this specimen's cell subset or site is: FACS-sorted unstimulated CD4+ non-regulatory T cells. The sequence was obtained from a human donor in good health. The CDR3 here reads CASSSPRGGTTGELFF. In nucleotides, the sequence is TGTGCCAGCAGCTCGCCTCGTGGGGGGACCACCGGGGAGCTGTTTTTT.